The 29 T cell receptor beta chains reported below all come from one sample, sequenced in a study of blood T cell repertoires in COVID-19. Profiled with immunoSEQ multiplex PCR; TCRdb holds only in-frame clones, not every one. The table lists 150,000 to 200,000 clones, over 80% of them singletons. Sequencing was done on a sample of peripheral blood. All receptors derive from an elderly woman with active or convalescent COVID-19.

This chain connects TRBV7-2 to TRBJ1-1; 9 bases match TRBD1. Germline CDR1 is SGHTA and CDR2 is FQGNSA. Losses at the gene ends were 0 bases for V and 4 bases for J; bases not matched to a gene: 6. The CDR3 is 16 amino acids. CDR3: CASSLAGQGRITEAFF. In nucleotides, the CDR3 is TGTGCCAGCAGCTTAGCGGGACAGGGACGGATCACTGAAGCTTTCTTT.

The chain has TRBV18 and TRBJ2-7, with a weak D call TRBD1 (5 bases). The ends were cut back, 5 bases at V and 3 bases at J, with 17 bases in the middle. Germline CDR1 reads KGHSH; CDR2 reads LQKENI. This CDR3 has 15 residues. The DNA of the CDR3 is TGTGCCAGCTCAGTGAGGACACTAACCCACTACGAGCAGTACTTC. Protein product: CASSVRTLTHYEQYF.

This clone was observed once. The V and J genes are TRBV7-2 and TRBJ1-1; possibly TRBD1 for D (6 bases). This CDR3 contains 13 residues. V lost 7 bases to trimming and J lost 10 bases, with 19 bases between them. Germline CDR1 is SGHTA and CDR2 is FQGNSA. CDR3 region: CASTLGVGAGAFF. CDR3 sequence (DNA): TGTGCCAGCACCCTAGGAGTGGGGGCTGGAGCTTTCTTT.

The rearrangement joins TRBV27 to TRBJ1-2, with a tentative D call TRBD1 (6 bases). Trimming cost V 0 bases and J 6 bases, with 11 bases left between them. The CDR3 is 14 amino acids. Germline assignment: CDR1 MNHEY and CDR2 SMNVEV (reference sequence). CDR3 sequence (DNA): TGTGCCAGCAGTTTATCACAGGGAGAGCATGGCTACACCTTC. Translating gives CASSLSQGEHGYTF.

The rearrangement uses TRBV11-1 and TRBJ1-2, with D possibly matching TRBD1 (6 bases). The V gene's germline CDR1 is SGHAT and CDR2 FQDESV (reference sequence). Trimming took off 1 base at V and 6 bases at J, with 15 bases between the two ends. The CDR3 is 15 residues long. In nucleotides, the CDR3 is TGTGCCAGCAGCTTAGAATGGTCAGGGGAAGATGGCTACACCTTC. It codes for CASSLEWSGEDGYTF.

The chain employs TRBV10-3 and TRBJ1-6, with 9 bases matching TRBD1. J gave up 6 bases and V 11 bases, and 11 bases lay outside the gene matches. Germline values: CDR1 ENHRY, CDR2 SYGVKD. The CDR3 consists of 15 residues. The CDR3: CAPRTGARINSPLHF. Here the CDR3 DNA reads TGTGCCCCCCGGACAGGGGCGCGAATTAATTCACCCCTCCACTTT.

The chain employs TRBV6-5 and TRBJ2-2; D is unresolved. V lost 2 bases and J 2 bases, leaving 6 bases between the germline ends. Per the germline V gene, CDR1 is MNHEY and CDR2 is SVGAGI. The CDR3 contains 14 residues. CDR3 bases: TGTGCCAGCAGTTACAACAGAAACACCGGGGAGCTGTTTTTT. This sequence encodes CASSYNRNTGELFF.

The V and J genes are TRBV9 and TRBJ2-2; D remains ambiguous. V lost 0 bases to trimming and J lost 6 bases, with 6 bases between them. The CDR3 extends over 13 amino acids. In germline, CDR1 is SGDLS, CDR2 YYNGEE. CDR3 region: CASSVEAAGELFF. In nucleotides, the CDR3 is TGTGCCAGCAGCGTAGAGGCGGCCGGGGAGCTGTTTTTT.

The CDR3 spells CSVELYQRAGLTGDTQYF. The CDR3 nucleotides read TGCAGCGTTGAGTTGTATCAGAGGGCTGGCTTAACGGGGGATACGCAGTATTTT. The chain couples TRBV29-1 to TRBJ2-3; TRBD2 is a possible D gene (5 bases). CDR1 is SQVTM and CDR2 is ANQGSEA in the germline V gene. Between the trimmed V and J ends, which lost 3 bases and 6 bases, there was a span of 28 bases. The CDR3 length is 18 residues.

The chain recombines TRBV4-3 with TRBJ2-7, with 7 bases matching TRBD2. This CDR3 contains 16 residues. Unmatched junction bases numbered 10, after V lost 3 bases and J lost 2 bases. Germline CDR1 and CDR2: LGHNA and YSLEER. For the CDR3, the DNA is TGCGCCAGCAGCCAGGCTGTTGGCGGGGGTCCCTACGAGCAGTACTTC. The encoded protein is CASSQAVGGGPYEQYF.

This chain joins TRBV4-3 and TRBJ2-1; 8 positions agree with TRBD2. The CDR3 sequence is 16 residues long. From germline, CDR1 is LGHNA and CDR2 YSLEER. The trim removed 1 base at V and 1 base at J, leaving 3 bases unmatched. Here the CDR3 DNA reads TGCGCCAGCAGCCAAGTGGCGGGGGGTTCCTACAATGAGCAGTTCTTC. It codes for CASSQVAGGSYNEQFF.

This sequence joins TRBV20-1 and TRBJ1-1; D is perhaps TRBD1 (6 bases). In germline, CDR1 is DFQATT, CDR2 SNEGSKA (reference sequence). The germline V and J ends were trimmed by 3 bases and 1 base, with 12 bases remaining between them. This CDR3 has 14 residues. The CDR3 protein is CSASAGGQNTEAFF. DNA for the CDR3: TGCAGTGCTAGTGCTGGGGGCCAGAACACTGAAGCTTTCTTT.

The chain links TRBV28 to TRBJ1-2; 9 positions agree with TRBD1. V shed 5 bases, J shed 8 bases, and the junction held 6 bases outside the gene matches. The CDR3 length is 13 residues. Germline V gene data show CDR1 as MDHEN and CDR2 as SYDVKM. The CDR3 bases are TGTGCCAGCAGTGACAGGGGGTCGACGGGCTACACCTTC. Translated, it gives CASSDRGSTGYTF.

V is TRBV5-1 and J is TRBJ1-5; D might be TRBD1 (5 bases). Deletions cut 4 bases from V and 0 bases from J, with 8 bases between. The CDR3 is 14 amino acids. Per the germline V gene, CDR1 is SGHRS and CDR2 is YFSETQ. The chain's CDR3 is CASSKDSSNQPQHF. DNA for the CDR3: TGCGCCAGCAGCAAAGACAGTAGCAATCAGCCCCAGCATTTT.

V and J are TRBV4-3 and TRBJ1-5, with unresolved D. V lost 0 bases, J lost 3 bases, and 9 bases lay in between. Germline V gene sequence: CDR1 LGHNA, CDR2 YSLEER. This CDR3 is built from 15 residues. The chain's CDR3 is CASSQDRRYNQPQHF. CDR3 in DNA: TGCGCCAGCAGCCAAGATCGGCGGTACAATCAGCCCCAGCATTTT.

V usage is TRBV29-1 and J usage is TRBJ1-2; D might be TRBD1 (5 bases). V lost 3 bases and J 8 bases, leaving 13 bases between the germline ends. Germline V gene sequence: CDR1 SQVTM, CDR2 ANQGSEA. This CDR3 has 12 residues. The CDR3, as DNA: TGCAGCGTTGATGGAGGGACCGAAGGCTACACCTTC. It translates to CSVDGGTEGYTF.

Only one count was recorded for this clone. The CDR3 reads CASSMIRAGAGRIAGELFF. The CDR3 DNA reads as TGTGCCAGTAGTATGATTCGAGCGGGCGCGGGGCGGATCGCCGGGGAGCTGTTTTTT. The chain combines TRBV19 with TRBJ2-2, with a possible D match to TRBD2 (6 bases). This CDR3 has 19 residues. V shed 3 bases and J shed 6 bases, with 26 bases lying between them. Germline CDR1 reads LNHDA; CDR2 reads SQIVND (reference sequence).

This chain joins TRBV27 and TRBJ1-1, with a weak D call TRBD1 (5 bases). Germline CDR1 reads MNHEY; CDR2 reads SMNVEV (reference sequence). The CDR3 is 15 amino acids. Trimming stripped 6 bases from V and 0 bases from J, with 14 bases between. The CDR3 here is CASRETGAMNTEAFF. The CDR3 nucleotides read TGTGCCAGCAGGGAAACTGGGGCGATGAACACTGAAGCTTTCTTT.

The chain joins TRBV7-8 to TRBJ2-7, with D maybe TRBD1 (5 bases). Germline-derived CDR1 and CDR2 are SGHVS and FQNEAQ. V lost 4 bases and J lost 5, with 18 bases in between. This CDR3 is built from 15 residues. CDR3 protein: CASSSQGQFANEQYF. CDR3 bases: TGTGCCAGCAGCTCCCAGGGTCAATTTGCTAACGAGCAGTACTTC. The complete variable domain, with remaining parts taken from reference TRBV7-8 and TRBJ2-7, reads GAGVSQSPRYKVAKRGQDVALRCDPISGHVSLFWYQQALGQGPEFLTYFQNEAQLDKSGLPSDRFFAERPEGSVSTLKIQRTQQEDSAVYLCASSSQGQFANEQYFGPGTRLTVT.

For the CDR3, the DNA is TGTGCCAGCAGCTCACCGGGAGGGGGCAAAAATTCACCCCTCCACTTT. Translating gives CASSSPGGGKNSPLHF. This chain uses TRBV27 with TRBJ1-6; the match to TRBD1 covers 7 bases. Per the germline V gene, CDR1 is MNHEY and CDR2 is SMNVEV (reference sequence). The V gene end was trimmed by 6 bases and the J gene end by 7 bases; junction bases not matched to a gene: 12. This CDR3 spans 16 amino acids.

The CDR3 DNA follows: TGTGCCAGTAGTTCTGGGGGACAGGGGTATCAGCCCCAGCATTTT. Residues: CASSSGGQGYQPQHF. The V gene is TRBV19, the J gene TRBJ1-5, with TRBD1 matching 10 bases. J gave up 5 bases and V 5 bases, and 6 bases lay outside the gene matches. The V gene's germline CDR1 is LNHDA and CDR2 SQIVND (reference sequence). The CDR3 loop spans 15 amino acids.

The chain joins TRBV7-2 to TRBJ1-6, with 8 bases lining up with TRBD1. V shed 6 bases and J 5 bases; nucleotides not matched to a gene: 6. The CDR3 covers 15 residues. Germline V CDR1 and CDR2: SGHTA, FQGNSA. DNA for the CDR3: TGTGCCAGCAGAGGGTCAGGGGGCAATAATTCACCCCTCCACTTT. This gives the protein CASRGSGGNNSPLHF.

J is TRBJ1-5 and V is TRBV18, with 10 bases matching TRBD1. This CDR3 has 16 amino acids. V was pared by 5 bases and J by 5 bases, with 9 bases of the junction left unmatched. Germline CDR1 is KGHSH and CDR2 is LQKENI. As DNA, the CDR3 is TGTGCCAGCTCAACAAAGACAGGGGGCTACGATCAGCCCCAGCATTTT. Encoded protein: CASSTKTGGYDQPQHF.

This chain connects TRBV4-1 to TRBJ2-3; TRBD1 matches 7 bases. This CDR3 spans 17 amino acids. With V trimmed by 2 bases and J by 6 bases, 14 bases remained unmatched. Germline V gene sequence: CDR1 MGHRA, CDR2 YSYEKL. CDR3 protein: CASSQPTRQGSRDTQYF. CDR3 nucleotide sequence: TGCGCCAGCAGCCAACCTACCCGACAGGGCTCAAGGGATACGCAGTATTTT.

The V call is TRBV2, the J call TRBJ1-5; D gene uncertain. CDR3 length: 15 amino acids. Germline V gene sequence: CDR1 SNHLY, CDR2 FYNNEI. V was shortened by 2 bases and J by 4 bases, with 12 bases between the two germline ends. As DNA, the CDR3 is TGTGCCAGCAGTGAAAAGGACGGGAAGAATCAGCCCCAGCATTTT. Protein: CASSEKDGKNQPQHF.

This clone was counted a few times. V gene TRBV11-3 combines with J gene TRBJ2-1; possibly TRBD2 for D (5 bases). Germline values: CDR1 SGHNT, CDR2 YENEEA. This CDR3 spans 13 amino acids. V was shortened by 2 bases and J by 6 bases, with 8 bases between the two germline ends. In DNA form, the CDR3 reads TGTGCCAGCAGCTTAATTAGCGTCAATGAGCAGTTCTTC. Encoded protein: CASSLISVNEQFF.

The DNA of the CDR3 is TGTGCCAGCAGCCCCGACCGGGACAGCTCCTACGAGCAGTACTTC. Translating it yields CASSPDRDSSYEQYF. The gene calls are TRBV9 and TRBJ2-7; 7 bases map to TRBD1. After removal of 4 bases from V and 0 bases from J, the junction contained 7 bases not matched to a gene. The CDR3 runs to 15 residues. The germline V gene has CDR1 SGDLS and CDR2 YYNGEE.

The V call is TRBV9, the J call TRBJ1-6, with D tentatively TRBD1 (6 bases). Germline CDR1 is SGDLS and CDR2 is YYNGEE. Trimming shortened V by 0 bases and J by 6 bases, and 7 bases separated the two germline ends. The CDR3 is 14 amino acids. The CDR3 sequence: CASSVEQGNSPLHF. The CDR3 DNA reads TGTGCCAGCAGCGTAGAACAGGGTAATTCACCCCTCCACTTT.

The V gene is TRBV7-2, the J gene TRBJ1-6; 7 nucleotides line up with TRBD1. The germline V gene encodes CDR1 SGHTA and CDR2 FQGNSA. This CDR3 is 15 amino acids long. V lost 1 base, J lost 6 bases, and 3 bases stayed unmatched. The DNA of the CDR3 is TGTGCCAGCAGCTTAGTGACAGGGTTTAATTCACCCCTCCACTTT. Amino acid sequence: CASSLVTGFNSPLHF.